The 24 T cell receptor beta chains listed next were all sequenced from one sample in a study of metastatic and nonmetastatic thyroid tumors. TCRdb called clones again from the PCR reads with MiXCR. The table records 3,000 to 4,000 clones, 34% of them present only once. Not a single patient had been given any form of treatment at any point before undergoing thyroid surgery. The sequenced material came from adjacent normal tissue. The receptors derive from a female donor with papillary thyroid cancer or a benign thyroid nodule (not recorded which). Some clones in this sample may be carry-over from other donors' samples.

The V gene is TRBV12-3 or TRBV12-4, the J gene TRBJ2-7, with D possibly TRBD2 on 6 matching bases. CDR3 size: 13 residues. V was cut by 3 bases and J by 4 bases, with 10 bases left in between. The CDR3 loop reads CASSFGEAYEQYF. DNA of the CDR3: TGTGCCAGCAGTTTCGGGGAGGCGTACGAGCAGTACTTC.

V gene TRBV11-2 combines with J gene TRBJ2-1; TRBD2 matches 7 bases. CDR1 SGHAT and CDR2 FQNNGV come from the germline V gene. The CDR3 consists of 15 residues. V lost 8 bases, J lost 4 bases, and 11 bases stayed unmatched. This chain's CDR3 is CASGPGLPRYNEQFF. CDR3 in DNA: TGTGCCAGCGGCCCGGGACTACCTAGATACAATGAGCAGTTCTTC.

This clone was seen a handful of times. This chain uses TRBV29-1 with TRBJ2-5, with no clear D. This CDR3 comprises 10 residues. The V gene lost 8 bases and the J gene lost 7 bases, with 11 bases spanning the gap. Germline assignment: CDR1 SQVTM and CDR2 ANQGSEA. CDR3 DNA: TGCAGCTTTTCACGGTGGACCCAGTACTTC. It specifies CSFSRWTQYF. Drawing the rest from reference TRBV29-1 and TRBJ2-5, the complete variable domain is SAVISQKPSRDICQRGTSLTIQCQVDSQVTMMFWYRQQPGQSLTLIATANQGSEATYESGFVIDKFPISRPNLTFSTLTVSNMSPEDSSIYLCSFSRWTQYFGPGTRLLVL.

The rearrangement joins TRBV9 to TRBJ2-7; TRBD2 matches at 7 bases. The CDR3 covers 14 residues. Germline V gives CDR1 SGDLS, CDR2 YYNGEE. Losses at the gene ends were 4 bases for V and 3 bases for J; bases not matched to a gene: 7. CDR3 nucleotide sequence: TGTGCCAGCAGCCCTCGGACTAGTGACTACGAGCAGTACTTC. It codes for CASSPRTSDYEQYF.

This clone was picked up many times. The chain is built from TRBV25-1 and TRBJ1-4; D unclear. Looked up from germline, CDR1 is MGHDK and CDR2 is SYGVNS. This CDR3 comprises 14 residues. V dropped 4 bases and J dropped 0 bases, with 6 bases sitting between them. The CDR3 DNA follows: TGTGCCAGCAGTGTACCTGCAACTAATGAAAAACTGTTTTTT. Encoded protein: CASSVPATNEKLFF.

The chain uses TRBV20-1 and TRBJ1-2, with unresolved D. With 1 base removed from V and 1 base from J, the gap between germline ends came to 10 bases. Germline CDR1 is DFQATT and CDR2 is SNEGSKA (reference sequence). This CDR3 is built from 14 residues. The CDR3 is CSARVARDNYGYTF. As DNA, the CDR3 is TGCAGTGCTAGAGTGGCGAGGGATAACTATGGCTACACCTTC.

This clone is deemed medium-sized. The V gene is TRBV14, the J gene TRBJ2-5, with 10 nucleotides matching TRBD2. Germline assignment: CDR1 SGHDN and CDR2 FVKESK. The CDR3 consists of 18 residues. The V and J ends lost 1 base and 6 bases, in that order; junction bases with no gene match: 14. The CDR3 spells CASSQGKGGTSGKQTQYF. Here the CDR3 DNA reads TGTGCCAGCAGCCAAGGAAAGGGCGGAACTAGCGGGAAACAGACCCAGTACTTC.

The V gene is TRBV5-1, the J gene TRBJ2-7; D perhaps matches TRBD2 (6 bases). Germline V gives CDR1 SGHRS, CDR2 YFSETQ. V was clipped by 5 bases and J by 4 bases, with 16 bases between them. CDR3 length equals 14 residues. The CDR3, as DNA: TGCGCCAGCAGTCCCGGGACTCGTATGTACGAGCAGTACTTC. Protein sequence: CASSPGTRMYEQYF.

This clone occurred a few times. The rearrangement joins TRBV10-3 to TRBJ2-7; 12 bases map to TRBD2. Germline CDR1 and CDR2: ENHRY and SYGVKD. The CDR3 loop spans 14 amino acids. V lost 7 bases to trimming and J lost 5 bases; unmatched junction nucleotides: 6. CDR3 protein: CAIMWTSGDNEQYF. CDR3 nucleotide sequence: TGTGCCATCATGTGGACTAGCGGGGACAACGAGCAGTACTTC.

V and J are TRBV6-2 or TRBV6-3 and TRBJ1-5; D is perhaps TRBD1 (5 bases). Trimming took 6 bases from V and 3 from J, leaving 15 bases between them. CDR1 MNHEY and CDR2 SVGEGT come from the germline V gene. This CDR3 spans 15 amino acids. The CDR3 sequence: CASSPVVGPNQPQHF. CDR3 sequence (DNA): TGTGCCAGCAGCCCGGTCGTGGGGCCCAATCAGCCCCAGCATTTT.

The chain carries TRBV7-2 and TRBJ2-7, with a possible D match to TRBD2 (6 bases). V was pared by 5 bases and J by 2 bases, with 13 bases between. Germline V lookup: CDR1 SGHTA, CDR2 FQGNSA. The CDR3 is 14 amino acids. Here the CDR3 DNA reads TGTGCCAGCAGCCAATTAGCGGCAACCTACGAGCAGTACTTC. Translation: CASSQLAATYEQYF.

This clone was recorded many times. The chain recombines TRBV20-1 with TRBJ2-5, with 9 bases identical to TRBD2. This CDR3 is built from 15 residues. The germline V gene has CDR1 DFQATT and CDR2 SNEGSKA (reference sequence). Trimming took 6 bases from V and 5 from J; bases not matched to a gene: 13. The CDR3: CSAPVQREARETQYF. For the CDR3, the DNA is TGCAGTGCCCCCGTGCAGCGGGAGGCCCGGGAGACCCAGTACTTC.

Within the sample, this clone is medium-sized. This rearrangement joins TRBV20-1 to TRBJ1-4, with 10 bases matching TRBD1. CDR1 and CDR2 from the germline V gene are DFQATT and SNEGSKA (reference sequence). This CDR3 contains 14 residues. V dropped 6 bases and J dropped 7; count of bases not matched to a gene: 8. The chain's CDR3 is CSAISDRGSEKLFF. CDR3 bases: TGCAGTGCCATCTCGGACAGGGGGAGTGAAAAACTGTTTTTT.

Concerning this clone: Relative to the germline gene, one junction end is altered; a read error may explain this. CDR3 sequence reads: CASIQGRWRPSYERYF. CDR3 in DNA: TGTGCCAGCATCCAAGGGCGCTGGAGGCCCTCCTACGAGCGGTACTTC. The genes are TRBV6-1 and TRBJ2-7; tentative D call: TRBD2 (5 bases). CDR3 length: 16 amino acids. Germline V gene data show CDR1 as MNHNS and CDR2 as SASEGT.

In this sample, this clone turned up a few times. The chain couples TRBV27 to TRBJ1-2, with 10 bases matching TRBD1. The CDR3 has 17 residues. V lost 6 bases to trimming and J lost 8 bases; unmatched junction nucleotides: 18. In germline, CDR1 is MNHEY, CDR2 SMNVEV (reference sequence). This chain's CDR3 is CASRPENPGTGVLGYTF. Here the CDR3 DNA reads TGTGCCAGCAGACCGGAAAATCCCGGGACAGGGGTCCTCGGCTACACCTTC.

By share of the sample, this clone is large (0.1 to 1%). The V gene is TRBV25-1, the J gene TRBJ2-7; D is ambiguous. This CDR3 is built from 13 residues. The V gene lost 6 bases and the J gene lost 9 bases, with 18 bases spanning the gap. Looked up from germline, CDR1 is MGHDK and CDR2 is SYGVNS. Written as DNA, the CDR3 is TGTGCCAGCAGCGCCAATTGGGCTAGTAGGCAGTACTTC. This encodes CASSANWASRQYF.

This clone was seen only a few times. It may be a read error: a sequence one base away is much more abundant. Different DNA sequences within this sample yield the same CDR3. The chain combines TRBV6-2 or TRBV6-3 with TRBJ2-1; D may be TRBD1 (6 bases). The ends were cut back, 8 bases at V and 4 bases at J, with 15 bases in the middle. This CDR3 is built from 14 residues. Germline assignment: CDR1 MNHEY and CDR2 SVGEGT. As DNA, the CDR3 is TGTGCCAGCCTCCTGGGGGCTCAGTACAATGAGCAGTTCTTC. Protein: CASLLGAQYNEQFF.

The chain combines TRBV2 with TRBJ2-5; 7 nucleotides line up with TRBD1. Germline lookup yields CDR1 SNHLY and CDR2 FYNNEI. V was clipped by 8 bases and J by 4 bases; unmatched bases: 7. This CDR3 contains 13 residues. The CDR3 DNA reads TGTGCCAGCCAAACAGGGGAACGAGAGACCCAGTACTTC. Translated: CASQTGERETQYF.

This clone qualifies as large. The CDR3 sequence is CASSFGGLEPQHF. Here the CDR3 DNA reads TGTGCCAGCAGTTTTGGGGGGTTGGAGCCCCAGCATTTT. The chain carries TRBV28 and TRBJ1-5; maybe TRBD1 (5 bases). The V and J ends lost 3 bases and 8 bases respectively, with 11 bases between them. The CDR3 runs to 13 residues. The germline gives CDR1 MDHEN, CDR2 SYDVKM.

CDR3 DNA sequence: TGTGCCAGCAGCCCGGGGCGGCTAGCGGGAGGCGTAGGTGAGCAGTTCTTC. Translation: CASSPGRLAGGVGEQFF. The chain is built from TRBV11-1 and TRBJ2-1; 11 positions agree with TRBD2. V dropped 5 bases and J dropped 9; count of bases not matched to a gene: 15. This CDR3 comprises 17 residues. Germline V gene sequence: CDR1 SGHAT, CDR2 FQDESV (reference sequence). Full variable domain (rest looked up from reference TRBV11-1 and TRBJ2-1): EAEVAQSPRYKITEKSQAVAFWCDPISGHATLYWYRQILGQGPELLVQFQDESVVDDSQLPKDRFSAERLKGVDSTLKIQPAELGDSAMYLCASSPGRLAGGVGEQFFGPGTRLTVL.

In its sample, this clone ranks as hyperexpanded. This chain connects TRBV12-3 or TRBV12-4 to TRBJ1-3, with TRBD1 as a possible D gene (5 bases). Trimming removed 2 bases at V and 4 bases at J, with 18 bases between. The CDR3 loop spans 17 amino acids. CDR3 residues: CASSLFDSQRWGNTIYF. The DNA of the CDR3 is TGTGCCAGCAGTTTATTCGACAGCCAGCGATGGGGAAACACCATATATTTT.

This clone appeared a few times. V is TRBV20-1 and J is TRBJ1-1; no definite D call. Per the germline V gene, CDR1 is DFQATT and CDR2 is SNEGSKA (reference sequence). This CDR3 is 11 amino acids long. Trimming cost V 0 bases and J 8 bases, with 7 bases left between them. The CDR3 spells CSARDVGEAFF. CDR3 nucleotides: TGCAGTGCTAGAGATGTGGGGGAAGCTTTCTTT.

This clone is medium-sized by share. The chain recombines TRBV15 with TRBJ2-3; 8 nucleotides match TRBD2. The V gene end was trimmed by 0 bases and the J gene end by 1 base; junction bases not matched to a gene: 3. Germline-derived CDR1 and CDR2 are LNHNV and YYDKDF (reference sequence). This CDR3 has 16 residues. The CDR3 bases are TGTGCCACCAGCAGAGATCGAGCGGGAGGCACAGATACGCAGTATTTT. Amino acid sequence: CATSRDRAGGTDTQYF.

The chain links TRBV6-1 to TRBJ2-3; the D gene is possibly TRBD2 (5 bases). V was shortened by 3 bases and J by 1 base, with 11 bases between the two germline ends. CDR1 is MNHNS, CDR2 SASEGT, per germline. This CDR3 is built from 15 residues. This CDR3 reads CASSDSRAGTDTQYF. In nucleotides, the CDR3 is TGTGCCAGCAGTGACTCGCGGGCCGGCACAGATACGCAGTATTTT.